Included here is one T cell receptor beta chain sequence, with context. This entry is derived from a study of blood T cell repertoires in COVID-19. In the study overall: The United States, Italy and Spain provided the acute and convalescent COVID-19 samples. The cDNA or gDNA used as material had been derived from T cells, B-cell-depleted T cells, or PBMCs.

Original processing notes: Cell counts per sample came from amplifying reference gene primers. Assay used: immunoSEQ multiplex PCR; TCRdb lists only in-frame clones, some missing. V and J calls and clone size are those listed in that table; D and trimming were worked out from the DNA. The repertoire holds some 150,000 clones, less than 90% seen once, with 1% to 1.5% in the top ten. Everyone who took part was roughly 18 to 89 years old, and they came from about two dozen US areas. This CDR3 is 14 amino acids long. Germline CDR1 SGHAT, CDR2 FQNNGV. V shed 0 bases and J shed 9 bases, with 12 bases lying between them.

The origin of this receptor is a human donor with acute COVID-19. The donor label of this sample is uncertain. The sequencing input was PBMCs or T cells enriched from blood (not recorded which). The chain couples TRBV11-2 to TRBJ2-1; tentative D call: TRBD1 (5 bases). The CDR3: CASSLEAGSGEQFF. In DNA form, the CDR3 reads TGTGCCAGCAGCTTAGAGGCAGGGTCCGGTGAGCAGTTCTTC.